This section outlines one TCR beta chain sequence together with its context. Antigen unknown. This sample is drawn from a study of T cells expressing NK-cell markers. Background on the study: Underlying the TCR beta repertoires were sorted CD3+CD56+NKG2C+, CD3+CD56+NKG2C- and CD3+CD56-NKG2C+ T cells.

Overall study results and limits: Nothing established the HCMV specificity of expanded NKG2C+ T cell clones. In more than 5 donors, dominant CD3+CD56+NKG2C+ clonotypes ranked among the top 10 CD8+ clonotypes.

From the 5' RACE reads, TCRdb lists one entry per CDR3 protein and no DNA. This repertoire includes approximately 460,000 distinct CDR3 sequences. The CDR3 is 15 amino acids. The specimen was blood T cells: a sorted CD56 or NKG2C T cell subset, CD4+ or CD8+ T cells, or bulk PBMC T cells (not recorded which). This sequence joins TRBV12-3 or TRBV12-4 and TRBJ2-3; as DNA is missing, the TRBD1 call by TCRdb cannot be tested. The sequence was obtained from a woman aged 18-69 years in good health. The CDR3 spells CASRRSRSGTDTQYF.